The present T cell receptor (beta chain) was sequenced within a study of a mutant IDH1 vaccine in newly diagnosed glioma. A word on this clone: No antigen is known for it.

The V end lost 5 bases, the J end lost 5 bases, and 13 bases lay between the germline ends. This CDR3 spans 14 amino acids. Germline V gives CDR1 SGHNT, CDR2 YYREEE (reference sequence). Time point defined: week 35, safety follow-up. The content of each vaccine dose was 300 ug of mutant IDH1 20-mer peptide, and topical imiquimod accompanied it. Measured with immunoSEQ multiplex PCR; TCRdb has only the in-frame clones, and not every one. The data show tens of thousands of clones, around 84% seen once. The material was PBMCs, obtained from a glioma patient whose treatment included an IDH1 peptide vaccine. This TCR was sampled from a young man with glioma. J is TRBJ1-4 and V is TRBV5-4; no definite D call. This chain's CDR3 is CASSWEGQNEKLFF. The CDR3 bases are TGTGCCAGCAGTTGGGAAGGGCAGAATGAAAAACTGTTTTTT.